This TCR beta chain was recorded in a study of identical twins. TCRdb processed the 5' RACE reads anew with MiXCR; each CDR3 protein has one entry. The top ten hold 0.91% of the sample, which has some 500,000 distinct CDR3 sequences, less than 25% seen once. The V gene's germline CDR1 is DFQATT and CDR2 SNEGSKA (reference sequence). The CDR3 sequence is 17 residues long. After removal of 6 bases from V and 7 bases from J, the junction contained 21 bases not matched to a gene. This clonotype was recorded a few times. These same records also appear under a second study, on T cells expressing NK-cell markers.

The sequence was obtained from a woman younger than 35 in good health. The V gene is TRBV20-1, the J gene TRBJ2-7, with 10 bases fitting TRBD2. Sequencing was done on a sample of CD4+ T cells sorted from blood. The CDR3 is CSATVGGAGGPLGEQYF. CDR3 nucleotide sequence: TGCAGTGCCACAGTAGGTGGAGCGGGAGGGCCGTTAGGGGAGCAGTACTTC.